The 27 T cell receptor beta chains below all came from one sample that was sequenced in a study of T cell responses to AZD1222 COVID-19 vaccine. Here immunoSEQ multiplex PCR was the method, and the copy in TCRdb shows in-frame clones only, minus some. This sample carries over 120,000 clones, 80% to 90% of them seen once, and the ten largest clones take 7.5% to 8.5%. This specimen consisted of peripheral blood, obtained on day 0 of AZD1222 vaccination. The receptors originated from an adult in good health.

In its sample, this clone was seen once. J is TRBJ1-1 and V is TRBV19, with 8 bases aligning to TRBD1. The germline gives CDR1 LNHDA, CDR2 SQIVND (reference sequence). Trimming removed 6 bases from V and 1 base from J; junction bases left unmatched: 7. The CDR3 loop spans 15 amino acids. DNA for the CDR3: TGTGCCAGTAGGGGCCCTGGACAGGGGAACACTGAAGCTTTCTTT. Protein product: CASRGPGQGNTEAFF.

This rearrangement joins TRBV30 to TRBJ2-5; tentatively, D is TRBD1 (7 bases). The V gene's germline CDR1 is GTSNPN and CDR2 SVGIG (reference sequence). V was trimmed by 4 bases and J by 5 bases, leaving 14 bases between them. This CDR3 has 13 amino acids. CDR3 protein: CAWNQGGSETQYF. In DNA, the CDR3 is TGTGCCTGGAATCAGGGGGGCTCTGAGACCCAGTACTTC.

This rearrangement joins TRBV10-3 to TRBJ2-4, with 8 nucleotides matching TRBD2. The CDR3 length is 14 residues. V gave up 6 bases and J gave up 8 bases; unmatched junction bases: 9. Germline values: CDR1 ENHRY, CDR2 SYGVKD. CDR3 DNA sequence: TGTGCCATCAGGGAGACCCCGGGGGGGGACATTCAGTACTTC. This translates into CAIRETPGGDIQYF.

This rearrangement joins TRBV7-2 to TRBJ1-2; the D gene is possibly TRBD1 (6 bases). Germline V lookup: CDR1 SGHTA, CDR2 FQGNSA. The CDR3 sequence is 13 residues long. V gave up 2 bases and J gave up 7 bases, with 11 bases separating them. The CDR3 protein is CASSLRGRSGYTF. The CDR3 bases are TGTGCCAGCAGCTTAAGGGGGAGGAGTGGCTACACCTTC.

This chain links TRBV7-2 with TRBJ1-5, with unresolved D. The ends were cut back, 1 base at V and 2 bases at J, with 12 bases in the middle. This CDR3 has 16 amino acids. CDR1 and CDR2 (germline): SGHTA, FQGNSA. The CDR3 loop is CASSLGVVDGNQPQHF. The CDR3 nucleotides are TGTGCCAGCAGCTTAGGGGTCGTAGATGGCAATCAGCCCCAGCATTTT.

The chain is built from TRBV28 and TRBJ1-5; TRBD1 aligns across 11 bases. The CDR3 loop spans 14 amino acids. Germline loops: CDR1 MDHEN, CDR2 SYDVKM. V gave up 5 bases and J gave up 6 bases; unmatched junction bases: 3. CDR3: CASSLGTGGQPQHF. Here the CDR3 DNA reads TGTGCCAGCAGTCTCGGGACAGGGGGTCAGCCCCAGCATTTT. Complete variable domain (other parts from reference TRBV28 and TRBJ1-5): DVKVTQSSRYLVKRTGEKVFLECVQDMDHENMFWYRQDPGLGLRLIYFSYDVKMKEKGDIPEGYSVSREKKERFSLILESASTNQTSMYLCASSLGTGGQPQHFGDGTRLSIL.

The J gene is TRBJ2-4, the V gene TRBV23-1, with D possibly matching TRBD1 (6 bases). TRBV23-1 is designated an ORF whose function remains uncertain. CDR3 length equals 16 residues. Trimming cost V 10 bases and J 8 bases, with 27 bases left between them. The CDR3: CATPVKAHRVGDIQYF. In DNA form, the CDR3 reads TGCGCCACCCCAGTCAAAGCCCACAGGGTAGGTGACATTCAGTACTTC.

CDR3: CSVEDISGYEQYF. CDR3 in DNA: TGCAGCGTTGAAGATATATCGGGCTACGAGCAGTACTTC. The chain couples TRBV29-1 to TRBJ2-7; D unclear. This CDR3 contains 13 residues. The germline V gene encodes CDR1 SQVTM and CDR2 ANQGSEA. V lost 0 bases and J lost 3, with 9 bases in between.

This clone has more than one count but fewer than ten. The chain is built from TRBV5-1 and TRBJ2-4; D is possibly TRBD2 (6 bases). This CDR3 has 16 residues. Deletions cut 0 bases from V and 4 bases from J, with 14 bases between. Germline CDR1 is SGHRS and CDR2 is YFSETQ. CDR3: CASSLEGVGGKNIQYF. The CDR3 nucleotides read TGCGCCAGCAGCTTGGAAGGTGTTGGGGGGAAAAACATTCAGTACTTC.

In this sample, this clone turned up once. The chain recombines TRBV28 with TRBJ2-7; maybe TRBD1 (6 bases). Germline V CDR1 and CDR2: MDHEN, SYDVKM. The V end was cut by 6 bases, the J end by 4 bases, with 22 bases between. The CDR3 is 16 residues long. The CDR3 DNA reads as TGTGCCAGCAGCCCGGTCGAGGGGACAAGATATTACGAGCAGTACTTC. Translation: CASSPVEGTRYYEQYF.

V usage is TRBV18 and J usage is TRBJ2-3; tentative D call: TRBD2 (5 bases). The CDR3 loop spans 19 amino acids. CDR1 is KGHSH, CDR2 LQKENI, per germline. The V end was cut by 2 bases, the J end by 0 bases, with 21 bases between. The CDR3 DNA follows: TGTGCCAGCTCACCAGGGTTTAGCGCCGACCCTTCTAGCACAGATACGCAGTATTTT. Its translation: CASSPGFSADPSSTDTQYF.

This clone was detected a few times. The chain employs TRBV3-1 (or the pseudogene TRBV3-2) and TRBJ1-2; a possible D gene is TRBD1 (5 bases). The V end was cut by 0 bases, the J end by 14 bases, with 19 bases between. Germline V gives CDR1 LGHDT, CDR2 YNNKEL (reference sequence). This CDR3 region has 14 residues. CDR3 amino acids: CASSQDYGWQGGTF. The CDR3 DNA sequence: TGTGCCAGCAGCCAAGATTATGGTTGGCAGGGAGGAACCTTC.

The genes are TRBV27 and TRBJ1-2; no clear D gene. Germline V gene lookup returns CDR1 MNHEY and CDR2 SMNVEV (reference sequence). Trimming stripped 5 bases from V and 6 bases from J, with 10 bases between. This CDR3 comprises 12 residues. The CDR3 nucleotides are TGTGCCAGCAGTACGGACGGTCATGGCTACACCTTC. The encoded protein is CASSTDGHGYTF.

This chain joins TRBV3-1 (or the pseudogene TRBV3-2) and TRBJ2-1, with 9 bases identical to TRBD2. This CDR3 contains 15 residues. Germline CDR1 reads LGHDT; CDR2 reads YNNKEL (reference sequence). V lost 4 bases and J lost 5; bases outside the gene matches: 6. As DNA, the CDR3 is TGTGCCAGCAGCCGCGGGGGGGCCCTCGACAATGAGCAGTTCTTC. Protein sequence: CASSRGGALDNEQFF.

The rearrangement uses TRBV19 and TRBJ2-5; weak D call: TRBD1 (5 bases). V lost 2 bases to trimming and J lost 4 bases, with 5 bases between them. CDR1 and CDR2 from the germline V gene are LNHDA and SQIVND (reference sequence). This CDR3 comprises 12 residues. The CDR3 region is CASSIRGETQYF. DNA for the CDR3: TGTGCCAGTAGTATAAGGGGAGAGACCCAGTACTTC.

This chain uses TRBV4-2 with TRBJ2-7, with D perhaps TRBD1 (5 bases). Germline CDR1 and CDR2: LGHNA and YNFKEQ. The CDR3 consists of 14 residues. The germline V and J ends were trimmed by 4 bases and 7 bases, with 17 bases remaining between them. The CDR3 DNA sequence: TGTGCCAGCAGCCCCCTGGCCCAGGGATGGGAGCAGTACTTC. Its translation is CASSPLAQGWEQYF.

This clone came up once. This chain joins TRBV25-1 and TRBJ2-1; TRBD2 is a possible D gene (6 bases). Germline-derived CDR1 and CDR2 are MGHDK and SYGVNS. This CDR3 spans 14 amino acids. Trimming took 5 bases from V and 3 from J, leaving 11 bases between them. The CDR3 here is CASSRSGLYNEQFF. The CDR3 DNA is TGTGCCAGCAGTAGGTCGGGACTCTACAATGAGCAGTTCTTC. Filled out from reference TRBV25-1 and TRBJ2-1, the complete variable domain reads EADIYQTPRYLVIGTGKKITLECSQTMGHDKMYWYQQDPGMELHLIHYSYGVNSTEKGDLSSESTVSRIRTEHFPLTLESARPSHTSQYLCASSRSGLYNEQFFGPGTRLTVL.

Notes on this clone: Other nucleotide sequences in the sample specify the same CDR3. V usage is TRBV11-3 and J usage is TRBJ1-1, with D unclear. CDR3 length: 13 residues. Trimming took off 0 bases at V and 4 bases at J, with 6 bases between the two ends. In germline, CDR1 is SGHNT, CDR2 YENEEA. The CDR3 reads CASSLDSLTEAFF. The CDR3 coding sequence is TGTGCCAGCAGCTTAGACAGTCTCACTGAAGCTTTCTTT.

This clone has more than one count but fewer than ten. The CDR3 loop is CASSWGAWETQYF. Written as DNA, the CDR3 is TGTGCCAGCAGTTGGGGGGCTTGGGAGACCCAGTACTTC. V is TRBV12-3 or TRBV12-4 and J is TRBJ2-5, with D perhaps being TRBD1 or TRBD2 (6 bases each). The V gene lost 4 bases and the J gene lost 5 bases, with 11 bases spanning the gap. The CDR3 runs to 13 residues.

V usage is TRBV4-2 and J usage is TRBJ2-7, with D possibly TRBD2 on 7 matching bases. Germline assignment: CDR1 LGHNA and CDR2 YNFKEQ. V was trimmed by 3 bases and J by 4 bases, leaving 16 bases between them. CDR3 length: 15 amino acids. As DNA, the CDR3 is TGTGCCAGCAGCCAGAGGGGGGGCCTGGGGTACGAGCAGTACTTC. This translates into CASSQRGGLGYEQYF.

This clone has just a few counts. The chain has TRBV7-6 and TRBJ2-1; 12 bases match TRBD2. Germline V gives CDR1 SGHVS, CDR2 FNYEAQ. The CDR3 covers 18 residues. V dropped 5 bases and J dropped 0; count of bases not matched to a gene: 8. The CDR3 is CASSDRLAGASSYNEQFF. CDR3 DNA sequence: TGTGCCAGCAGCGACCGACTAGCGGGGGCTAGCTCCTACAATGAGCAGTTCTTC.

The chain carries TRBV7-9 and TRBJ2-3; no clear D gene. CDR3 length equals 11 residues. With 0 bases removed from V and 5 bases from J, the gap between germline ends came to 0 bases. Germline assignment: CDR1 SEHNR and CDR2 FQNEAQ (reference sequence). DNA for the CDR3: TGTGCCAGCAGCTTAGCAGATACGCAGTATTTT. Residues: CASSLADTQYF.

In this sample, this clone turned up once. The chain joins TRBV9 to TRBJ2-5; D is perhaps TRBD1 or TRBD2 (6 bases each). This CDR3 is 15 amino acids long. Germline V gives CDR1 SGDLS, CDR2 YYNGEE. Trimming cost V 1 base and J 5 bases, with 15 bases left between them. The CDR3 is CASSVNGGPQETQYF. The CDR3 bases are TGTGCCAGCAGCGTAAACGGGGGCCCCCAGGAGACCCAGTACTTC. The full variable domain, its missing parts supplied by reference TRBV9 and TRBJ2-5, is DSGVTQTPKHLITATGQRVTLRCSPRSGDLSVYWYQQSLDQGLQFLIQYYNGEERAKGNILERFSAQQFPDLHSELNLSSLELGDSALYFCASSVNGGPQETQYFGPGTRLLVL.

V gene TRBV4-2 combines with J gene TRBJ2-5; no definite D call. Germline assignment: CDR1 LGHNA and CDR2 YNFKEQ. The CDR3 has 14 residues. V was clipped by 3 bases and J by 2 bases, with 10 bases between them. DNA for the CDR3: TGTGCCAGCAGCCAGAACGACGGACAAGAGACCCAGTACTTC. Translating gives CASSQNDGQETQYF.

V usage is TRBV29-1 and J usage is TRBJ1-1; D is perhaps TRBD1 (5 bases). CDR3 size: 14 residues. Germline V gene data show CDR1 as SQVTM and CDR2 as ANQGSEA. V was trimmed by 7 bases and J by 4 bases, leaving 19 bases between them. The CDR3 DNA reads as TGCAGCGCCGAAGGGGCCCCCGGGGGCACTGAAGCTTTCTTT. Its protein product is CSAEGAPGGTEAFF.

V gene TRBV18 combines with J gene TRBJ2-7; 10 bases match TRBD1. This CDR3 region has 16 residues. The V gene's germline CDR1 is KGHSH and CDR2 LQKENI. V was pared by 3 bases and J by 3 bases, with 8 bases of the junction left unmatched. The CDR3 spells CASSPMRQGALYEQYF. The CDR3 DNA reads TGTGCCAGCTCACCGATGAGACAGGGGGCGCTCTACGAGCAGTACTTC.

V and J are TRBV9 and TRBJ1-6; no clear D gene. V dropped 3 bases and J dropped 6 bases, with 4 bases sitting between them. This CDR3 region has 12 residues. CDR1 is SGDLS and CDR2 is YYNGEE in the germline V gene. The CDR3 here is CASSEGNSPLHF. In nucleotides, the CDR3 is TGTGCCAGCAGCGAGGGTAATTCACCCCTCCACTTT.